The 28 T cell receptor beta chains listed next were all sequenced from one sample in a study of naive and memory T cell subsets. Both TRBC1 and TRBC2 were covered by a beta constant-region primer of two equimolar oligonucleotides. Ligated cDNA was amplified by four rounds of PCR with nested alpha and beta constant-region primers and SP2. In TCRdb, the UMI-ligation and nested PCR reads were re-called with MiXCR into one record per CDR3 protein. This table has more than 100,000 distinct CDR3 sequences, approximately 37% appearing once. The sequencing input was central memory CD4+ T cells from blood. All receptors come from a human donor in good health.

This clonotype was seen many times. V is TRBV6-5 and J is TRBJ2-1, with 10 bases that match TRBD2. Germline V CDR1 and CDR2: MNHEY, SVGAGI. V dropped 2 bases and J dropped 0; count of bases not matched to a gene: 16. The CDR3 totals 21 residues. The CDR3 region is CASSYPSAGGTSANSYNEQFF. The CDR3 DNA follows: TGTGCCAGCAGTTACCCGTCGGCAGGAGGGACTAGCGCCAACTCCTACAATGAGCAGTTCTTC.

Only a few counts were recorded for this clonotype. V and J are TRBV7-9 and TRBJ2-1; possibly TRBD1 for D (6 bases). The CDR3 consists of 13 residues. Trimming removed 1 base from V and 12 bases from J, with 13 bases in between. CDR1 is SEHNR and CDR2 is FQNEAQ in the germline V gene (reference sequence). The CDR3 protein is CASSLGEGDLQFF. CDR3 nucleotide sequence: TGTGCCAGCAGCTTAGGAGAGGGGGACCTGCAGTTCTTC. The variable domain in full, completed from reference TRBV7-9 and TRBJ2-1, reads DTGVSQNPRHKITKRGQNVTFRCDPISEHNRLYWYRQTLGQGPEFLTYFQNEAQLEKSRLLSDRFSAERPKGSFSTLEIQRTEQGDSAMYLCASSLGEGDLQFFGPGTRLTVL.

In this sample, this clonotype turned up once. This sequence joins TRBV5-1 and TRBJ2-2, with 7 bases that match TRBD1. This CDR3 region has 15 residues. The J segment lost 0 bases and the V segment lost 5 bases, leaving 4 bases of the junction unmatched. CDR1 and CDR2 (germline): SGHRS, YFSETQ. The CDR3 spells CASRPGQPNTGELFF. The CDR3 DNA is TGCGCCAGCAGACCGGGACAGCCGAACACCGGGGAGCTGTTTTTT.

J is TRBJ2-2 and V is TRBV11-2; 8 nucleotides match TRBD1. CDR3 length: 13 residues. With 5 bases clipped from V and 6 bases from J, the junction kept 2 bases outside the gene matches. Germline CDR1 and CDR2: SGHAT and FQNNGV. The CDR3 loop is CASSPDRAGELFF. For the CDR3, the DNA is TGTGCCAGCAGCCCGGACAGGGCCGGGGAGCTGTTTTTT.

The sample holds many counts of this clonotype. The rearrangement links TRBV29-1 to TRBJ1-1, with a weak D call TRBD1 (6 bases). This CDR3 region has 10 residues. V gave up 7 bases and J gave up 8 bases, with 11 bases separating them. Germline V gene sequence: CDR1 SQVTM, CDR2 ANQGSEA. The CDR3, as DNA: TGCAGCGGAACGGACAGCGAAGCTTTCTTT. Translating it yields CSGTDSEAFF. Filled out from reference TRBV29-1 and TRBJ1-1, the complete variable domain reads SAVISQKPSRDICQRGTSLTIQCQVDSQVTMMFWYRQQPGQSLTLIATANQGSEATYESGFVIDKFPISRPNLTFSTLTVSNMSPEDSSIYLCSGTDSEAFFGQGTRLTVV.

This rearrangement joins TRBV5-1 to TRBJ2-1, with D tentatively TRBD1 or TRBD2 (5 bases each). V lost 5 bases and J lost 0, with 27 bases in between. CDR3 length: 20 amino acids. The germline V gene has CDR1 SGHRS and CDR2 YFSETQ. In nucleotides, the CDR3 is TGCGCCAGCAGGCCGGACATAGGGAGTCTCAGATTTGTCTCCTACAATGAGCAGTTCTTC. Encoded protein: CASRPDIGSLRFVSYNEQFF.

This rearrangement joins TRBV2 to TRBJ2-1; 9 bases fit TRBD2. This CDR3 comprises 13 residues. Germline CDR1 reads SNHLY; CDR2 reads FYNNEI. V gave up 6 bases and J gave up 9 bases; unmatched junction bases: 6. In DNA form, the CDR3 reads TGTGCCAGCAGCAATAGCGGGAGTGGTGAGCAGTTCTTC. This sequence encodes CASSNSGSGEQFF.

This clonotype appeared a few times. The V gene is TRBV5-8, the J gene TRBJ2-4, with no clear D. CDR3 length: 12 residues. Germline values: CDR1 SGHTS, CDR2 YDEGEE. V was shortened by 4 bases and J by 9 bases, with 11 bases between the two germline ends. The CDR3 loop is CASSTGLGIQYF. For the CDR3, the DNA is TGTGCCAGCAGCACCGGATTAGGCATTCAGTACTTC. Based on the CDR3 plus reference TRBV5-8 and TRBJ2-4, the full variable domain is EAGVTQSPTHLIKTRGQQATLRCSPISGHTSVYWYQQALGLGLQFLLWYDEGEERNRGNFPPRFSGRQFPNYSSELNVNALELEDSALYLCASSTGLGIQYFGAGTRLSVL.

The CDR3 DNA reads TGCAGTGCTAGTGTGGGGAACACCGGGGAGCTGTTTTTT. Translated, it gives CSASVGNTGELFF. J is TRBJ2-2 and V is TRBV20-1, with unresolved D. CDR3 length equals 13 residues. Trimming stripped 3 bases from V and 1 base from J, with 6 bases between. Germline V lookup: CDR1 DFQATT, CDR2 SNEGSKA (reference sequence).

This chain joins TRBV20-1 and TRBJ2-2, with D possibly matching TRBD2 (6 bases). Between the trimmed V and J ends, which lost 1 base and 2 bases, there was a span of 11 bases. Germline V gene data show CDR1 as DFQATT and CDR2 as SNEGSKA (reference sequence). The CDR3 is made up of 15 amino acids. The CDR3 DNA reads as TGCAGTGCTAGAGTTGGAGGGTATAACACCGGGGAGCTGTTTTTT. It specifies CSARVGGYNTGELFF.

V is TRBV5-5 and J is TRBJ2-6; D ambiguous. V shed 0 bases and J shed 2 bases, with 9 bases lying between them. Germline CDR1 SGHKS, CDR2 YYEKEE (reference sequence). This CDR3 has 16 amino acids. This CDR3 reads CASSLGLWTGANVLTF. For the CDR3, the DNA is TGTGCCAGCAGCTTGGGATTATGGACTGGGGCCAACGTCCTGACTTTC.

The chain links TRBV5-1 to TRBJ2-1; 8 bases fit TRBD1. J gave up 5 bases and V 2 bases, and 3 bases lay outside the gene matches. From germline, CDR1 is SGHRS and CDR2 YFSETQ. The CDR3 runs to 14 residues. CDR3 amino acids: CASSFLQGDNEQFF. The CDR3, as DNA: TGCGCCAGCAGCTTTTTACAGGGGGACAATGAGCAGTTCTTC.

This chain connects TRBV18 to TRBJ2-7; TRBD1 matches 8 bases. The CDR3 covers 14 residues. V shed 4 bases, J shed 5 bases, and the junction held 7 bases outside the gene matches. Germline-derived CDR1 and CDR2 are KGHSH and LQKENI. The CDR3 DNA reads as TGTGCCAGCTCACAGTCAGGGGGCGCCCACGAGCAGTACTTC. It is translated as CASSQSGGAHEQYF.

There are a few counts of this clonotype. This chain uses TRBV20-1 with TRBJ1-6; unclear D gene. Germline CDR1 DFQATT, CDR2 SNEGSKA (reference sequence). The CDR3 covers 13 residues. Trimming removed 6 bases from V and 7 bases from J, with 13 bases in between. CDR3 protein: CSAILDSNSPLHF. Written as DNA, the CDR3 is TGCAGTGCCATACTGGACTCCAATTCACCCCTCCACTTT.

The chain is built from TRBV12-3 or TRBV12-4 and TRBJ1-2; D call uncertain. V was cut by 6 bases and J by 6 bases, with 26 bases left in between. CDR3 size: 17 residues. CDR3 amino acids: CASSLTTTAKGGNGYTF. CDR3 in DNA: TGTGCCAGCAGCCTAACGACAACGGCCAAGGGAGGAAATGGCTACACCTTC.

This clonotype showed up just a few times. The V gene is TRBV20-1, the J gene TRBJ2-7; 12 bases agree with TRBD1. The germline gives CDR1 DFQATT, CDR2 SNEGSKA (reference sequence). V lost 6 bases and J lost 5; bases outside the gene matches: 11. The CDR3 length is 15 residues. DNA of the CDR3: TGCAGTGCCCAGCGGGGGACAGGGGGCAATCACGAGCAGTACTTC. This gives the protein CSAQRGTGGNHEQYF.

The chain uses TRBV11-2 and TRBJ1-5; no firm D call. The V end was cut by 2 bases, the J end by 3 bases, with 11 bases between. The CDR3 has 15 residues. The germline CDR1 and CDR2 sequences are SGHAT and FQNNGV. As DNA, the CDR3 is TGTGCCAGCAGCTTAAATTTGCTTCCCAATCAGCCCCAGCATTTT. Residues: CASSLNLLPNQPQHF.

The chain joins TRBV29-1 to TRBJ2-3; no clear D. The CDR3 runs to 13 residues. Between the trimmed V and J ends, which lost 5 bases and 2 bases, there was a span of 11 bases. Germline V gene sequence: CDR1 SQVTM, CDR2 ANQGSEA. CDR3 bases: TGCAGCGTTAGTATGGGAACCACAGATACGCAGTATTTT. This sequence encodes CSVSMGTTDTQYF.

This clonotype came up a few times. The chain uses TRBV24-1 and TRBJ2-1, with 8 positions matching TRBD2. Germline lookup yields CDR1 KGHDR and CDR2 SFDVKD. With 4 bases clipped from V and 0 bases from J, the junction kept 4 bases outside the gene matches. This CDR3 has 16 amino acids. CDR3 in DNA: TGTGCCACCAGTGACCCCGGGACTAGCTCCTACAATGAGCAGTTCTTC. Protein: CATSDPGTSSYNEQFF.

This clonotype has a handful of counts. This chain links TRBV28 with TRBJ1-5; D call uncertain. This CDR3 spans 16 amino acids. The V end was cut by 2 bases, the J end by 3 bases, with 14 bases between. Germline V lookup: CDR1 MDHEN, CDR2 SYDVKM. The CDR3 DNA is TGTGCCAGCAGTTTACGATCTGTCGGTGACAATCAGCCCCAGCATTTT. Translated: CASSLRSVGDNQPQHF.

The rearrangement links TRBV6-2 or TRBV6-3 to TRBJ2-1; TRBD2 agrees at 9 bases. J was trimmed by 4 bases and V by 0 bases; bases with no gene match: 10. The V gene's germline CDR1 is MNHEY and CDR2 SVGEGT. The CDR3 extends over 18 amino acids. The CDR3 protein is CASSYSMVDSGGYNEQFF. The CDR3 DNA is TGTGCCAGCAGTTACTCGATGGTGGATAGCGGGGGTTACAATGAGCAGTTCTTC.

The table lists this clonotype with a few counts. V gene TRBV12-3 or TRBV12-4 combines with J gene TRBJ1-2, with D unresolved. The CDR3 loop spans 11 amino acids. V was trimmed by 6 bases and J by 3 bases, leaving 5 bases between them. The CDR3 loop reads CASRLYYGYTF. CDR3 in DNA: TGTGCCAGCAGATTATACTATGGCTACACCTTC.

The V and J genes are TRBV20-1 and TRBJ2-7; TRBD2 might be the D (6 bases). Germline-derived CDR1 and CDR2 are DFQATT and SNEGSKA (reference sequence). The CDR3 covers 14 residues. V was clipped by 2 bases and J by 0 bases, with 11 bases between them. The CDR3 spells CSARTGTVSYEQYF. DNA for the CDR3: TGCAGTGCTAGAACCGGGACTGTCTCCTACGAGCAGTACTTC.

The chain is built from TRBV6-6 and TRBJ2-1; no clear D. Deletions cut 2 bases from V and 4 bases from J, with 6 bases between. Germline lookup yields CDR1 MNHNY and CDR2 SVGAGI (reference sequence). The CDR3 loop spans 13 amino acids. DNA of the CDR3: TGTGCCAGCAGTTACGTGCAATACAATGAGCAGTTCTTC. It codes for CASSYVQYNEQFF.

CDR3 region: CASSDGFGLDYITVSSYEQYF. Written as DNA, the CDR3 is TGTGCCAGCAGTGACGGTTTTGGGCTAGATTACATTACCGTTAGCTCCTACGAGCAGTACTTC. The V gene is TRBV6-4, the J gene TRBJ2-7; the D is unclear. Trimming took 2 bases from V and 0 from J, leaving 29 bases between them. This CDR3 region has 21 residues. From germline, CDR1 is MRHNA and CDR2 SNTAGT.

The CDR3 region is CASRPWTGRSSGANVLTF. For the CDR3, the DNA is TGTGCCAGCAGACCATGGACAGGGAGAAGCTCTGGGGCCAACGTCCTGACTTTC. The chain employs TRBV5-4 and TRBJ2-6, with 8 positions matching TRBD1. Germline CDR1 reads SGHNT; CDR2 reads YYREEE (reference sequence). CDR3 length: 18 residues. J gave up 0 bases and V 5 bases, and 10 bases lay outside the gene matches.

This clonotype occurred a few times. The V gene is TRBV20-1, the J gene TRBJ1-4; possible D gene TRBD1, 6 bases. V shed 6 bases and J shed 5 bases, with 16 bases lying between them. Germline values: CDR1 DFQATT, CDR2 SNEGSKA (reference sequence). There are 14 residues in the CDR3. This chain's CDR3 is CSANPTGRNEKLFF. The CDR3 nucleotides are TGCAGTGCGAATCCTACAGGGAGGAATGAAAAACTGTTTTTT.

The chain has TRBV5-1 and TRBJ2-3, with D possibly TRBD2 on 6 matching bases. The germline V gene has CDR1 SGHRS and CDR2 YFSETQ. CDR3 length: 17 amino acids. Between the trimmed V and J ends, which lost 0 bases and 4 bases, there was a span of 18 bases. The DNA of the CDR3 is TGCGCCAGCAGCTTGGCTGGAGGGAGGAGTGGCGCAGATACGCAGTATTTT. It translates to CASSLAGGRSGADTQYF.